This T cell receptor (beta chain) stems from a study of T-cell reconstitution after alpha-beta-depleted transplantation in children (dated by TCRdb to about 2016). The study in broad terms: T-cell immune reconstitution after TCRalphabeta/CD19-depleted allogeneic hematopoietic cell transplantation in children was quantitatively tracked in the study by means of TCR repertoire profiling.

Preparation of the library involved PCR. Sequencing relied on an Illumina HiSeq 2500. To normalize quantification of the TCRbeta repertoire, the TCR libraries were built with molecular barcoding that relied on unique molecular identifiers. Using fastp trimming at Q25 and MiXCR clonotype assembly, TCRdb reanalyzed the public sequencing data and kept in-frame beta chains. Rows matching on CDR3 protein sequence are summarized as one entry with the most common DNA and genes. The sample table records about 540,000 distinct CDR3 sequences; around 20% of these occur just once. The ten largest make up 3.3% of the sample. The CDR3, cysteine through phenylalanine, is 15 amino acids long. Only the CDR3 DNA stays, 45 bases, in frame from base 1. V gives up 1 base and J gives up 3 bases, and the segment between their germline ends measures 14 bases. CDR1 and CDR2 are read off the germline V gene as SGHRS and YFSETQ.

Turning to this clonotype: Its cognate antigen has yet to be identified. Per-nucleotide qualities are absent, and no much larger clonotype sits a single base away.

The sample in question was PBMCs from the stem cell graft donor, obtained from the stem cell graft. This TCR was recovered from a human donor who donated a stem cell graft to a child with acute lymphoblastic leukemia. The chain couples TRBV5-1 to TRBJ2-7; D gene: possibly TRBD2, on 6 matching bases. The nucleotide sequence reads TGCGCCAGCAGCTTGAACCCCGGGACTCTCTACGAGCAGTACTTC. This yields the protein CASSLNPGTLYEQYF.